This T cell receptor (beta chain) was sequenced during a study of T-cell reconstitution after alpha-beta-depleted transplantation in children. Study-wide points: The main origin of T-cell counts and diversity one year after transplant was newly produced T cells. Recipient T cells and thymic progenitors that survived gave rise to the high TCRbeta diversity observed at day 60 in some patients. Reportedly, only several hundred clones from non-depleted graft cells drove alpha-beta T-cell counts at about two months.

Details on this clonotype: Its antigen is unidentified.

Unique molecular identifiers were incorporated into the prepared TCRbeta library. TCRdb re-derived calls from the PCR reads in MiXCR, one entry per CDR3 protein. The sample holds some 310,000 distinct CDR3 sequences, more than 20% seen once. The CDR3 runs 13 residues. Germline values: CDR1 SGHTA, CDR2 FQGNSA. Trimming pared 8 bases from V and 4 bases from J, leaving 14 bases between. The starting material was PBMCs, mostly from graft donor cells, obtained 180 days after TCRalphabeta/CD19-depleted stem cell transplant. This clonotype was obtained from a male patient between 10 and 17 years old who had a stem cell transplant for acute lymphoblastic leukemia, so the T cells may come from the graft donor. V usage is TRBV7-2 and J usage is TRBJ1-1; D is perhaps TRBD1 (6 bases). The DNA for the CDR3 is TGTGCCAGCCGAAGGTACAGGGCCACTGAAGCTTTCTTT. Its protein is CASRRYRATEAFF.